The 13 T cell receptor beta chains below were found in one sample sequenced in a study of a mutant IDH1 vaccine in newly diagnosed glioma. Sample time point: week 11, during vaccination. Topical imiquimod was applied with each vaccine dose, which held 300 ug of mutant IDH1 20-mer peptide. Only in-frame clones appear in the TCRdb table, and some are missing; sequencing was by immunoSEQ multiplex PCR. The sample has 35,000 to 50,000 clones; over 80% are singletons. These TCRs' antigens remain unknown. The sequencing here drew on PBMCs, taken from a glioma patient whose treatment included an IDH1 peptide vaccine. The receptors were gathered from a man aged 40-50 years with glioma.

The chain recombines TRBV4-3 with TRBJ2-7, with TRBD1 matching 9 bases. The junction had 12 bases not matched to a gene; V was cut back by 8 bases and J by 1 base. This CDR3 is 16 amino acids long. CDR1 and CDR2 (germline): LGHNA, YSLEER. CDR3 in DNA: TGCGCCAGCTCGAACGCACCGGACAGGGGTTCCTACGAGCAGTACTTC. Protein sequence: CASSNAPDRGSYEQYF.

The V and J genes are TRBV29-1 and TRBJ1-2, with a tentative D call TRBD1 (5 bases). The CDR3 sequence is 13 residues long. V lost 4 bases to trimming and J lost 3 bases, with 12 bases between them. Germline CDR1 reads SQVTM; CDR2 reads ANQGSEA. The CDR3 DNA follows: TGCAGCGTTGCGAGGGGTGTGGACTATGGCTACACCTTC. It specifies CSVARGVDYGYTF.

V gene TRBV5-6 combines with J gene TRBJ2-5; 8 bases line up with TRBD1. J was trimmed by 5 bases and V by 0 bases; bases with no gene match: 6. Germline V gene lookup returns CDR1 SGHDT and CDR2 YYEEEE. CDR3 length equals 15 residues. Written as DNA, the CDR3 is TGTGCCAGCAGCTTGGGGCAGGGGGCCTGGGAGACCCAGTACTTC. Protein: CASSLGQGAWETQYF. The variable domain in full, completed from reference TRBV5-6 and TRBJ2-5, reads DAGVTQSPTHLIKTRGQQVTLRCSPKSGHDTVSWYQQALGQGPQFIFQYYEEEERQRGNFPDRFSGHQFPNYSSELNVNALLLGDSALYLCASSLGQGAWETQYFGPGTRLLVL.

The rearrangement uses TRBV6-6 and TRBJ1-3, with D uncertain. The CDR3 length is 15 residues. Trimming took off 2 bases at V and 0 bases at J, with 8 bases between the two ends. Germline values: CDR1 MNHNY, CDR2 SVGAGI (reference sequence). Here the CDR3 reads CASSYLSGSGNTIYF. Here the CDR3 DNA reads TGTGCCAGCAGTTACCTATCGGGCTCTGGAAACACCATATATTTT.

The chain is built from TRBV7-9 and TRBJ1-5; the D gene is possibly TRBD1 (5 bases). V lost 9 bases and J 0 bases, leaving 12 bases between the germline ends. This CDR3 is built from 14 residues. Germline CDR1 and CDR2: SEHNR and FQNEAQ (reference sequence). CDR3 DNA: TGTGCCAGTGGGGGGAGGTATAGCAATCAGCCCCAGCATTTT. It encodes CASGGRYSNQPQHF.

In nucleotides, the CDR3 is TGCGCCAGCAGCTCCAGGACAGGGGAGAACTATGGCTACACCTTC. Protein sequence: CASSSRTGENYGYTF. V usage is TRBV5-1 and J usage is TRBJ1-2, with 9 bases aligning to TRBD1. Germline CDR1 reads SGHRS; CDR2 reads YFSETQ. V gave up 3 bases and J gave up 2 bases; unmatched junction bases: 5. CDR3 length equals 15 residues.

The V call is TRBV11-2, the J call TRBJ2-7; no reliable D call. This CDR3 is built from 14 residues. Germline CDR1 and CDR2: SGHAT and FQNNGV. V gave up 11 bases and J gave up 0 bases, with 17 bases separating them. CDR3 nucleotide sequence: TGTGCCTCCATAAGAGATTTAAGCTCCTACGAGCAGTACTTC. Protein: CASIRDLSSYEQYF.

This sequence joins TRBV6-6 and TRBJ2-5; D uncertain. Germline assignment: CDR1 MNHNY and CDR2 SVGAGI (reference sequence). Trimming removed 6 bases at V and 10 bases at J, with 15 bases between. This CDR3 contains 12 residues. The chain's CDR3 is CASSPGYSDQYF. As DNA, the CDR3 is TGTGCCAGCAGCCCCGGATACAGCGACCAGTACTTC.

The chain uses TRBV11-2 and TRBJ2-5; 9 nucleotides line up with TRBD2. Trimming removed 5 bases from V and 4 bases from J; junction bases left unmatched: 5. The germline CDR1 and CDR2 sequences are SGHAT and FQNNGV. This CDR3 is 14 amino acids long. The chain's CDR3 is CASSRTSVGETQYF. CDR3 DNA sequence: TGTGCCAGCAGCCGGACTAGCGTGGGAGAGACCCAGTACTTC.

The J gene is TRBJ2-7, the V gene TRBV28, with D perhaps given as TRBD1 or TRBD2 (5 bases each). V lost 6 bases, J lost 3 bases, and 15 bases lay in between. The CDR3 length is 14 residues. Germline V gives CDR1 MDHEN, CDR2 SYDVKM. CDR3 sequence reads: CASRETGTVYEQYF. The CDR3, as DNA: TGTGCCAGCAGAGAGACCGGGACCGTCTACGAGCAGTACTTC. Full variable domain (remainder filled in from reference TRBV28 and TRBJ2-7): DVKVTQSSRYLVKRTGEKVFLECVQDMDHENMFWYRQDPGLGLRLIYFSYDVKMKEKGDIPEGYSVSREKKERFSLILESASTNQTSMYLCASRETGTVYEQYFGPGTRLTVT.

This clone was found once. The chain links TRBV6-5 to TRBJ2-7, with D tentatively TRBD1 (5 bases). CDR3 length: 12 amino acids. The germline V gene has CDR1 MNHEY and CDR2 SVGAGI. Trimming left V 8 bases short and J 6 bases short, with 14 bases between. CDR3 residues: CASGSGWAEQYF. In DNA form, the CDR3 reads TGTGCCAGCGGCTCAGGGTGGGCCGAGCAGTACTTC.

The J gene is TRBJ1-5, the V gene TRBV29-1; D is unresolved. The germline gives CDR1 SQVTM, CDR2 ANQGSEA. V was cut by 4 bases and J by 7 bases, with 11 bases left in between. The CDR3 totals 12 residues. The CDR3 DNA follows: TGCAGCGTTGGCGATTGGGGACAGCCCCAGCATTTT. Translation: CSVGDWGQPQHF.

The chain combines TRBV6-6 with TRBJ2-7; TRBD2 is a possible D gene (6 bases). The CDR3 length is 12 residues. Between the trimmed V and J ends, which lost 6 bases and 4 bases, there was a span of 10 bases. CDR1 MNHNY and CDR2 SVGAGI come from the germline V gene (reference sequence). The CDR3 here is CASSGGWYEQYF. DNA of the CDR3: TGTGCCAGCAGCGGGGGTTGGTACGAGCAGTACTTC.